This passage covers 15 T cell receptor beta chains from one sample sequenced in a study of T cell responses to AZD1222 COVID-19 vaccine (TCRdb year 2021). What this sample's time point label stands for: baseline before first vaccination. Libraries were built with the immunoSEQ multiplex PCR assay. TCRdb retrieved this table from immuneACCESS and kept in-frame rearrangements only. Not all clones are present; in checked studies, unresolved V genes account for under half, and no reason is known for the remainder. This sample comprises roughly 200,000 clones, almost 95% of them detected only once. The ten largest account for approximately 1.3% of the sample. The source was peripheral blood, collected on day 0 of AZD1222 vaccination. These receptors all come from an adult in good health.

The chain uses TRBV5-1 and TRBJ1-1, with a possible D match to TRBD1 (5 bases). This CDR3 spans 15 amino acids. V dropped 0 bases and J dropped 4 bases, with 13 bases sitting between them. CDR1 is SGHRS, CDR2 YFSETQ, per germline. The CDR3 protein is CASSLVGAGSTEAFF. The CDR3 DNA reads TGCGCCAGCAGCTTGGTCGGGGCGGGAAGCACTGAAGCTTTCTTT. The whole variable domain, remainder taken from reference TRBV5-1 and TRBJ1-1, is KAGVTQTPRYLIKTRGQQVTLSCSPISGHRSVSWYQQTPGQGLQFLFEYFSETQRNKGNFPGRFSGRQFSNSRSEMNVSTLELGDSALYLCASSLVGAGSTEAFFGQGTRLTVV.

The rearrangement links TRBV13 to TRBJ2-5, with D uncertain. This CDR3 comprises 11 residues. V lost 5 bases to trimming and J lost 5 bases, with 6 bases between them. Germline lookup yields CDR1 PRHDT and CDR2 FYEKMQ (reference sequence). In DNA form, the CDR3 reads TGTGCCAGCAGCCTGAGGGAGACCCAGTACTTC. This gives the protein CASSLRETQYF.

This clone came up once. The chain carries TRBV7-8 and TRBJ1-2, with TRBD1 as a possible D gene (5 bases). This CDR3 is 13 amino acids long. Germline assignment: CDR1 SGHVS and CDR2 FQNEAQ. V gave up 5 bases and J gave up 1 base, with 8 bases separating them. The CDR3 protein is CASSRDGNYGYTF. CDR3 sequence (DNA): TGTGCCAGCAGCCGGGACGGTAACTATGGCTACACCTTC.

This chain links TRBV3-1 (or the pseudogene TRBV3-2) with TRBJ2-3, with D tentatively TRBD1 (6 bases). Deletions cut 7 bases from V and 5 bases from J, with 16 bases between. The CDR3 is 14 residues long. Germline loops: CDR1 LGHDT, CDR2 YNNKEL (reference sequence). CDR3: CASTLQGQVDTQYF. CDR3 nucleotide sequence: TGTGCCAGCACCCTTCAGGGGCAGGTAGATACGCAGTATTTT.

The rearrangement links TRBV19 to TRBJ2-7; D is perhaps TRBD2 (6 bases). The germline V and J ends were trimmed by 5 bases and 5 bases, with 25 bases remaining between them. The CDR3 totals 17 residues. From germline, CDR1 is LNHDA and CDR2 SQIVND (reference sequence). The CDR3 here is CASSLPPGGSLSHEQYF. The CDR3 DNA reads TGTGCCAGTAGTCTCCCCCCTGGGGGGTCCCTCAGCCACGAGCAGTACTTC.

V and J are TRBV23-1 and TRBJ1-1; a weak D match, TRBD1 (6 bases). TRBV23-1 counts as an open reading frame of uncertain function. CDR3 length: 16 residues. V was trimmed by 0 bases and J by 4 bases, leaving 15 bases between them. The CDR3 nucleotides are TGCGCCAGCAGTCAATCGCCCCAGGGGAGAAGCACTGAAGCTTTCTTT. It yields the protein CASSQSPQGRSTEAFF.

This clone was detected only once. The chain links TRBV2 to TRBJ1-2, with D uncertain. There are 12 residues in the CDR3. V dropped 6 bases and J dropped 5 bases, with 10 bases sitting between them. Germline CDR1 SNHLY, CDR2 FYNNEI. The CDR3 loop reads CASSREQYGYTF. The CDR3 bases are TGTGCCAGCAGCCGGGAGCAATATGGCTACACCTTC.

DNA for the CDR3: TGTGCCAGCAGCCCCCCGCAGGGCTCCTATAATTCACCCCTCCACTTT. Translating it yields CASSPPQGSYNSPLHF. V usage is TRBV7-2 and J usage is TRBJ1-6, with D perhaps matching TRBD1 (5 bases). Germline lookup yields CDR1 SGHTA and CDR2 FQGNSA. This CDR3 is built from 16 residues. The V and J ends lost 5 bases and 0 bases respectively, with 11 bases between them.

V and J are TRBV4-2 and TRBJ1-2; a possible D gene is TRBD1 (5 bases). The ends were cut back, 1 base at V and 4 bases at J, with 19 bases in the middle. Germline V gene sequence: CDR1 LGHNA, CDR2 YNFKEQ. CDR3 length equals 17 residues. For the CDR3, the DNA is TGTGCCAGCAGCCAAGGCGACTTCGGGACTATGGTCTATGGCTACACCTTC. Its translation is CASSQGDFGTMVYGYTF.

The chain uses TRBV29-1 and TRBJ2-5, with 8 bases that match TRBD1. The ends lost 4 bases at V and 2 bases at J; junction bases unmatched: 12. Germline lookup yields CDR1 SQVTM and CDR2 ANQGSEA. The CDR3 is 16 residues long. CDR3 DNA sequence: TGCAGCGTTGGCTCAGGGGGCGGCAGCCTTCAAGAGACCCAGTACTTC. Encoded protein: CSVGSGGGSLQETQYF. Looking up the rest from reference TRBV29-1 and TRBJ2-5 gives the full variable domain: SAVISQKPSRDICQRGTSLTIQCQVDSQVTMMFWYRQQPGQSLTLIATANQGSEATYESGFVIDKFPISRPNLTFSTLTVSNMSPEDSSIYLCSVGSGGGSLQETQYFGPGTRLLVL.

This clone was seen a single time. CDR3 sequence: CASRQNLGGNQPQHF. In DNA, the CDR3 is TGTGCCAGCAGACAAAACTTGGGGGGCAATCAGCCCCAGCATTTT. The V and J genes are TRBV28 and TRBJ1-5; perhaps TRBD1 as D (5 bases). CDR1 is MDHEN and CDR2 is SYDVKM in the germline V gene. CDR3 length: 15 residues. Trimming took off 6 bases at V and 2 bases at J, with 14 bases between the two ends.

The rearrangement links TRBV12-3 or TRBV12-4 to TRBJ1-4; possibly TRBD1 for D (5 bases). Trimming left V 7 bases short and J 10 bases short, with 16 bases between. The length of the CDR3 is 13 residues. The CDR3 sequence: CASTWVGVGKLFF. CDR3 nucleotides: TGTGCCAGCACCTGGGTAGGGGTAGGAAAACTGTTTTTT.

This clone came up a few times. The V and J genes are TRBV28 and TRBJ1-3; no reliable D call. Germline lookup yields CDR1 MDHEN and CDR2 SYDVKM. The CDR3 is 15 residues long. Trimming removed 6 bases at V and 6 bases at J, with 18 bases between. The CDR3 DNA reads TGTGCCAGCAGACCCCGAACTCAGACCGCAAACACCATATATTTT. Translating gives CASRPRTQTANTIYF. Supplemented by reference TRBV28 and TRBJ1-3, the full variable domain reads DVKVTQSSRYLVKRTGEKVFLECVQDMDHENMFWYRQDPGLGLRLIYFSYDVKMKEKGDIPEGYSVSREKKERFSLILESASTNQTSMYLCASRPRTQTANTIYFGEGSWLTVV.

The chain is built from TRBV29-1 and TRBJ1-3; tentative D call: TRBD1 (5 bases). Germline loops: CDR1 SQVTM, CDR2 ANQGSEA. The V gene lost 3 bases and the J gene lost 0 bases, with 12 bases spanning the gap. This CDR3 is built from 15 residues. The chain's CDR3 is CSVDTGGYSGNTIYF. The CDR3, as DNA: TGCAGCGTTGACACAGGCGGATACTCTGGAAACACCATATATTTT.

The V and J genes are TRBV11-2 and TRBJ1-1; D gene uncertain. Trimming shortened V by 2 bases and J by 5 bases, and 9 bases separated the two germline ends. CDR3 length: 13 amino acids. CDR1 is SGHAT and CDR2 is FQNNGV in the germline V gene. CDR3 loop: CASSLPGRTEAFF. The CDR3, as DNA: TGTGCCAGCAGCTTACCGGGTCGAACTGAAGCTTTCTTT.